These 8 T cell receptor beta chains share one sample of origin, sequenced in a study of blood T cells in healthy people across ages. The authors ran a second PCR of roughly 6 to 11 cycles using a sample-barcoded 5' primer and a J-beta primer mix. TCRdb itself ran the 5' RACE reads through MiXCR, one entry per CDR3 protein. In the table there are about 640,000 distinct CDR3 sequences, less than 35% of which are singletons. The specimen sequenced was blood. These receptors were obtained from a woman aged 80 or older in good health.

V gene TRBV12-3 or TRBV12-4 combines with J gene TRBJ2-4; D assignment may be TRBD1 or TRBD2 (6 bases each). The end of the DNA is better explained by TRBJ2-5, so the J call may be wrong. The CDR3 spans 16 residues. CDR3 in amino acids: CASGGAADRVRETQYF. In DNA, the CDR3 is TGTGCCAGCGGCGGGGCGGCGGACAGAGTGAGAGAGACCCAGTACTTC.

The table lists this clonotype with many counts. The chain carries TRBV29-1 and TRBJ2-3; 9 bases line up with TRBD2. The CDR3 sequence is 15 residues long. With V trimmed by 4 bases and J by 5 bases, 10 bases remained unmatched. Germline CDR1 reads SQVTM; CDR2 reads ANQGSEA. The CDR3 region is CSVGGTSFSLDTQYF. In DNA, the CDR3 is TGCAGCGTTGGTGGGACTAGCTTTAGCCTAGATACGCAGTATTTT.

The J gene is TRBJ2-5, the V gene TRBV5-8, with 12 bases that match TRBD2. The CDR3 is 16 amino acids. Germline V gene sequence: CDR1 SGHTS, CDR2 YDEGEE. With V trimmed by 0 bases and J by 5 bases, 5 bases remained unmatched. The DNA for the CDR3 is TGTGCCAGCAGCTTGGGAGGACTAGCGGGGTTGGAGACCCAGTACTTC. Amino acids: CASSLGGLAGLETQYF.

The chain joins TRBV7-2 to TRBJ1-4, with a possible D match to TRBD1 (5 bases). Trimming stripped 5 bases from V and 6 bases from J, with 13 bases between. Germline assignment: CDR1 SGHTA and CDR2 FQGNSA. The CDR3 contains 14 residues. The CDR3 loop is CASSAGTNHEKLFF. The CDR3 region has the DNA TGTGCCAGCAGCGCCGGGACCAACCATGAAAAACTGTTTTTT. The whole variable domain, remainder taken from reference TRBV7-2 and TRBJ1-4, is GAGVSQSPSNKVTEKGKDVELRCDPISGHTALYWYRQSLGQGLEFLIYFQGNSAPDKSGLPSDRFSAERTGGSVSTLTIQRTQQEDSAVYLCASSAGTNHEKLFFGSGTQLSVL.

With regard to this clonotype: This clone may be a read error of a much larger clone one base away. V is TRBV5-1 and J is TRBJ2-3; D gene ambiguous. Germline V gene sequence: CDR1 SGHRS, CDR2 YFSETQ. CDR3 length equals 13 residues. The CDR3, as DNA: TGCACCAGCAGCCTCCCCCGGGTGGATACGCAGTATTTT. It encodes CTSSLPRVDTQYF. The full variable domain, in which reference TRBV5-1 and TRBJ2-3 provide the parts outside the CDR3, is KAGVTQTPRYLIKTRGQQVTLSCSPISGHRSVSWYQQTPGQGLQFLFEYFSETQRNKGNFPGRFSGRQFSNSRSEMNVSTLELGDSALYLCTSSLPRVDTQYFGPGTRLTVL.

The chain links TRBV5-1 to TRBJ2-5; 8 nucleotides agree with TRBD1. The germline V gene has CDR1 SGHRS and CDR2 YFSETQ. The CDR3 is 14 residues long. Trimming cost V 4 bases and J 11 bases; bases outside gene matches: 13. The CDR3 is CASSRSGGNDEQYF. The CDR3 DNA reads TGCGCCAGCAGCAGGTCAGGGGGCAACGATGAGCAGTACTTC. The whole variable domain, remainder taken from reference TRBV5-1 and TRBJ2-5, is KAGVTQTPRYLIKTRGQQVTLSCSPISGHRSVSWYQQTPGQGLQFLFEYFSETQRNKGNFPGRFSGRQFSNSRSEMNVSTLELGDSALYLCASSRSGGNDEQYFGPGTRLLVL.

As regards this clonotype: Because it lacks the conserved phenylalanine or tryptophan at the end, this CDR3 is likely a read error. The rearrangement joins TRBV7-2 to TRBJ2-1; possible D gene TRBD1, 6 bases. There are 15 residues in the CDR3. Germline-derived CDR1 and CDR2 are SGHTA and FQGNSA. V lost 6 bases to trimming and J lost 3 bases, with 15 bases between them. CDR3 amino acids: CASSLGGAVYNEQFC. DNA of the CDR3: TGTGCCAGCAGTCTAGGGGGAGCAGTCTACAATGAGCAGTTCTGC.

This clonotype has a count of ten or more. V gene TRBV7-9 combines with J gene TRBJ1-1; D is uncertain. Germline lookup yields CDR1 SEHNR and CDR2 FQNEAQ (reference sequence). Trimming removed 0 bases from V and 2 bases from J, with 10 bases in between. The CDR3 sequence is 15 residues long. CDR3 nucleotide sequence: TGTGCCAGCAGCTTAGCACTGACACCCAACACTGAAGCTTTCTTT. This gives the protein CASSLALTPNTEAFF.